This TCR beta chain was observed in a study of blood T cell repertoires in COVID-19 (dated by TCRdb to 2018 to 2020). In terms of the full investigation: Collaborator samples came from the United States, Italy and Spain and covered acute and convalescent phases of COVID-19. The prospective study material was composed of cDNA or gDNA derived from T cells, B-cell-depleted T cells, or PBMCs. The samples were drawn from two sources: the first 160 participants of the ongoing ImmuneRACE study, and 1,000 to 1,500 subjects contributed by 6 global collaborators. Deeply sampled blood TCRbeta repertoires from subjects exposed to, actively infected with, or recovered from COVID-19 were included in the dataset. Where HLA class I and class II types were available, the types were taken from metadata supplied by the sample provider, not from assay-based typing. The repertoires were released in a freely available public database meant as a resource for research on the immune response to SARS-CoV-2. Sample metadata almost always included a de-identified subject ID, COVID-19 status, age in years and sex. Overall study results and their limits: How much clinical and demographic metadata was included differed by source and by participant, and the metadata was provided uncurated.

The immunoSEQ Assay, a bias-controlled multiplex PCR, was used to amplify TCRbeta CDR3 regions from genomic DNA. Turning to the authors' computational methods: Within the assay, amplification of reference gene primers was used to estimate how many nucleated cells each sample contained. Sequence reads were collapsed and filtered to measure the absolute abundance of every unique TCRbeta CDR3 rearrangement. For each sample, productive Simpson clonality was calculated by taking the square root of Simpson's diversity index across productive rearrangements. TCRdb took this table from immuneACCESS and kept in-frame rearrangements with V and J called. Such tables lack part of the clones; where checked against another copy, unresolved V genes explain under half of the gap, and the rest is unexplained. For V, J and clone size, that table is used; D and trimming come from the DNA. This sample holds approximately 250,000 clones; 86% were observed only once. The ten largest clones capture approximately 6% of the sample.

The germline V gene supplies CDR1 MDHEN and CDR2 SYDVKM. CDR3 length: 15 amino acids, cysteine to phenylalanine. Kept here is only the CDR3 DNA, which spans 45 bases and is read in frame from base 1. Trimming costs V 2 bases and J 4 bases, and their ends lie 14 bases apart. In Seattle, one collaborating source enrolled patients while the infection was active and tracked those patients longitudinally over the course of disease. Each collaborating institution followed its own protocols to collect whole blood in K2EDTA tubes. Collaborator samples were shipped for TCRbeta analysis as frozen whole blood, isolated PBMCs, or DNA extracted from either sample type. For this clone: Its antigen remains undetermined. Base quality data are lacking; no much larger clone is found one base away.

This chain joins TRBV28 to TRBJ1-2; 6 matching bases give a weak D call of TRBD1. The sequence came from a woman at least 80 years old with COVID-19, enrolled during active disease. The sequenced sample was peripheral blood. In nucleotide form, the sequence is TGTGCCAGCAGTTTAGGGACAATGGGTTCCTATGGCTACACCTTC. Its product reads: CASSLGTMGSYGYTF.